The present T cell receptor (beta chain) was sequenced within a study of T cells in Graves' hyperthyroidism and ophthalmopathy. Researchers amplified the TCR beta CDR3 regions from RNA transcripts. RT-PCR in the first round (using the HTBI primer set) targeted the TCR CDR3. TCRdb fed the multiplex PCR reads into MiXCR, producing one record per CDR3 protein. The sample shows about 720,000 distinct CDR3 sequences, about a sixth of them seen only once. The sample comprised blood. The TCR originated in a man younger than 35 with Graves' hyperthyroidism.

The CDR3 nucleotides are TGTGCCACCGGCGGACGGGGGGAGTATGGCTACACCTTC. Its protein product is CATGGRGEYGYTF. This chain uses TRBV24-1 with TRBJ1-2; tentatively, D is TRBD1 (5 bases). The CDR3 runs 13 residues. Germline V gene lookup returns CDR1 KGHDR and CDR2 SFDVKD. V was pared by 9 bases and J by 5 bases, with 15 bases between.